This is a list of T cell receptor beta chains from one sample in a study of T and B cells in COVID-19 patients. TCRdb reanalysed the multiplex PCR reads using MiXCR and keeps one entry per CDR3 protein. The sample yields around 20,000 distinct CDR3 sequences, around 30% seen once. Sequencing was done on a sample of blood. Receptors originate from a human donor who had recovered from COVID-19. Both conserved end residues are part of each CDR3. The D gene is left open where the match is weak. Some rows have no size entry. The others give once, few or many, or a class for an expanded clone.

abundance: NA
v_gene: TRBV7-9
d_gene: NA
j_gene: TRBJ2-7
CDR3nt: TGTGCCAGCGGCAGGGGAGAGGCTTACGAGCAGTACTTC
CDR3aa: CASGRGEAYEQYF

abundance: NA
v_gene: TRBV12-3/TRBV12-4
d_gene: TRBD2
j_gene: TRBJ2-1
CDR3nt: TGTGCCAGCAGTTTTAAGCTAGCGGGGGACAATGAGCAGTTCTTC
CDR3aa: CASSFKLAGDNEQFF

abundance: many
v_gene: TRBV30
d_gene: NA
j_gene: TRBJ1-6
CDR3nt: TGTGCCTGGAGTCCCCAGGGTTCCTCACCCCTCCACTTT
CDR3aa: CAWSPQGSSPLHF

abundance: NA
v_gene: TRBV10-3
d_gene: TRBD2
j_gene: TRBJ2-5
CDR3nt: TGTGCCATCAGTGAGGGTAGCGGGGCACGGGAGACCCAGTACTTC
CDR3aa: CAISEGSGARETQYF

abundance: NA
v_gene: TRBV20-1
d_gene: NA
j_gene: TRBJ2-5
CDR3nt: TGCAGTGCTAAAAGGGCCCTGGAGACCCAGTACTTC
CDR3aa: CSAKRALETQYF

abundance: NA
v_gene: TRBV5-1
d_gene: NA
j_gene: TRBJ2-1
CDR3nt: TGCGCCAGCAGCAAGCGGCCCCCTGCTTCTGGGAACAATGAGCAGTTCTTC
CDR3aa: CASSKRPPASGNNEQFF

abundance: NA
v_gene: TRBV6-5
d_gene: TRBD1
j_gene: TRBJ1-2
CDR3nt: TGTGCCAGCAGCCCGGGACAGAACTATGGCTACACCTTC
CDR3aa: CASSPGQNYGYTF

abundance: NA
v_gene: TRBV12-3/TRBV12-4
d_gene: NA
j_gene: TRBJ2-3
CDR3nt: TGTGCCAGCACGAGGGGGGGGGGATCGCCAGATACGCAGTATTTT
CDR3aa: CASTRGGGSPDTQYF

abundance: NA
v_gene: TRBV11-3
d_gene: NA
j_gene: TRBJ2-3
CDR3nt: TGTGCCAGCAGCTTGGGAAGCACAGATACGCAGTATTTT
CDR3aa: CASSLGSTDTQYF

abundance: few
v_gene: TRBV19
d_gene: NA
j_gene: TRBJ1-5
CDR3nt: TGTGCCAGTAGTCAACCCCGGGACCCTAGCAATCAGCCCCAGCATTTT
CDR3aa: CASSQPRDPSNQPQHF